This paragraph covers one T cell receptor (beta chain) sequence. Its target is unknown. It may be a read error: a sequence one base away is much more abundant. TCRdb reprocessed the reads via MiXCR and lists one record per CDR3 protein. Here the sample spans approximately 200,000 distinct CDR3 sequences, roughly 22% being singletons. This sample was included in a study of T cell repertoires in cytomegalovirus infection. The study, taken as a whole, reports: Carriage of CMV together with the relevant HLA was identifiable through cumulative public TCR beta family frequency.

With 5 bases removed from V and 11 bases from J, the gap between germline ends came to 19 bases. Germline lookup yields CDR1 MNHNS and CDR2 SASEGT. The CDR3 covers 14 residues. The TCR was taken from a human donor in good health (CMV status not recorded). Some clones in this sample may be carry-over from other donors' samples. This sequence joins TRBV6-1 and TRBJ2-1; D not certain. Specimen: CD8+ T cells from PBMCs. The CDR3 protein is CASSMDLVGNKQFF. As DNA, the CDR3 is TGTGCCAGCAGTATGGACCTCGTGGGGAATAAGCAGTTCTTC.